This T cell receptor beta chain was profiled in a study of T cells in Graves' hyperthyroidism and ophthalmopathy. Study-wide points: Ophthalmopathy and stable hyperthyroidism were told apart by a 13 V-J model. Most clonotypes that expanded in the thyroid above 0.001 also showed up in blood.

This clonotype was seen at least ten times. Its antigen remains unknown. TCR beta CDR3 regions were amplified from RNA. Researchers ran a first-round RT-PCR on the TCR CDR3 using the HTBI primer set. One entry per CDR3 protein results from TCRdb running MiXCR on the multiplex PCR reads. This sample has hundreds of thousands of distinct CDR3 sequences, with around 20% found just once. The CDR3 loop spans 14 amino acids. V lost 6 bases and J lost 10; bases outside the gene matches: 6. The gene calls are TRBV12-3 or TRBV12-4 and TRBJ1-6; 10 nucleotides align to TRBD1. Sequencing was carried out using blood. This receptor was identified in a man aged 35 to 55 with Graves' ophthalmopathy. CDR3 protein: CASSLTGGRSPLHF. CDR3 in DNA: TGTGCCAGCAGCTTGACAGGGGGCCGCTCACCCCTCCACTTT.